A single sample is the source of the 27 T cell receptor beta chains below, sequenced in a study of identical twins. TCRdb processed the 5' RACE reads anew with MiXCR; each CDR3 protein has one entry. The sample lists around 490,000 distinct CDR3 sequences, approximately 14% seen once, with approximately 1% in the top ten. The same sample was also studied in work on yellow fever vaccine responses in identical twins.

Sequenced material: CD4+ T cells sorted from blood. Source of these receptors: a woman younger than 35 in good health.

This clonotype showed up just a few times. This rearrangement joins TRBV20-1 to TRBJ2-5; TRBD2 aligns across 11 bases. V dropped 3 bases and J dropped 1; count of bases not matched to a gene: 4. This CDR3 spans 15 amino acids. Looked up from germline, CDR1 is DFQATT and CDR2 is SNEGSKA (reference sequence). CDR3 DNA: TGCAGTGCTAGGTCTAGCGGGGGGCTCCAAGAGACCCAGTACTTC. This codes for CSARSSGGLQETQYF.

The chain uses TRBV20-1 and TRBJ2-2, with 7 bases fitting TRBD1. The germline gives CDR1 DFQATT, CDR2 SNEGSKA (reference sequence). The V gene end was trimmed by 6 bases and the J gene end by 13 bases; junction bases not matched to a gene: 5. There are 10 residues in the CDR3. The CDR3 bases are TGCAGTGCGGACAGGATGGGGCTGTTTTTT. Encoded protein: CSADRMGLFF.

V and J are TRBV10-3 and TRBJ2-2; 13 bases agree with TRBD2. The junction had 8 bases not matched to a gene; V was cut back by 2 bases and J by 8 bases. There are 17 residues in the CDR3. In germline, CDR1 is ENHRY, CDR2 SYGVKD. The CDR3 DNA sequence: TGTGCCATCAGTGAGACACCACTAGCGGGGGGGCCAGGGGAGCTGTTTTTT. This sequence encodes CAISETPLAGGPGELFF.

This chain connects TRBV29-1 to TRBJ2-2; 9 positions match TRBD1. The V and J ends lost 7 bases and 7 bases, in that order; junction bases with no gene match: 7. Per the germline V gene, CDR1 is SQVTM and CDR2 is ANQGSEA. The CDR3 covers 13 residues. This chain's CDR3 is CSGIQGARGELFF. CDR3 nucleotides: TGCAGCGGGATACAGGGGGCGCGCGGGGAGCTGTTTTTT.

This clonotype was seen a handful of times. V and J are TRBV20-1 and TRBJ1-1, with TRBD1 matching over 8 bases. CDR3 length: 16 residues. The V segment lost 7 bases and the J segment 2 bases; nucleotides outside the gene matches: 15. In germline, CDR1 is DFQATT, CDR2 SNEGSKA (reference sequence). CDR3 sequence reads: CSVEYRDRRLNTEAFF. Here the CDR3 DNA reads TGCAGTGTTGAATACCGGGACAGGAGACTAAACACTGAAGCTTTCTTT.

V gene TRBV21-1 combines with J gene TRBJ1-5; the listed D gene, TRBD1, was not tested against the DNA. TRBV21-1 is recorded as a pseudogene. CDR3 size: 12 residues. CDR3 loop: CANGQSNQPQHF. For the CDR3, the DNA is TGTGCGAATGGACAGAGCAATCAGCCCCAGCATTTT.

J is TRBJ2-7 and V is TRBV18; 8 nucleotides agree with TRBD1. Trimming took 3 bases from V and 0 from J; bases not matched to a gene: 4. The germline V gene has CDR1 KGHSH and CDR2 LQKENI. This CDR3 is 15 amino acids long. CDR3 in amino acids: CASSPRTGFSYEQYF. Here the CDR3 DNA reads TGTGCCAGCTCACCCAGGACAGGGTTCTCCTACGAGCAGTACTTC.

This chain connects TRBV20-1 to TRBJ2-1; tentative D call: TRBD1 (5 bases). Trimming took 3 bases from V and 12 from J, leaving 12 bases between them. Germline V gene data show CDR1 as DFQATT and CDR2 as SNEGSKA (reference sequence). CDR3 size: 11 residues. In DNA form, the CDR3 reads TGCAGTGCTAGTTTGTGGCAGGGGCAGTTCTTC. Translation gives CSASLWQGQFF.

The rearrangement uses TRBV27 and TRBJ2-5, with TRBD1 identical over 8 bases. In germline, CDR1 is MNHEY, CDR2 SMNVEV (reference sequence). After removal of 0 bases from V and 9 bases from J, the junction contained 9 bases not matched to a gene. The CDR3 extends over 15 amino acids. The CDR3 loop reads CASSLSQAGGASQYF. The DNA for the CDR3 is TGTGCCAGCAGTTTATCGCAGGCAGGGGGCGCGTCCCAGTACTTC.

This clonotype was detected a few times. V and J are TRBV6-2 or TRBV6-3 and TRBJ2-7; no firm D call. V lost 6 bases and J 1 base, leaving 10 bases between the germline ends. Germline V gives CDR1 MNHEY, CDR2 SVGEGT. The CDR3 is made up of 13 amino acids. CDR3 loop: CASRSGQSYEQYF. As DNA, the CDR3 is TGTGCCAGCAGATCCGGCCAGTCCTACGAGCAGTACTTC.

This clonotype was seen a single time. The chain joins TRBV2 to TRBJ2-3, with 9 positions matching TRBD1. J gave up 3 bases and V 6 bases, and 10 bases lay outside the gene matches. The germline CDR1 and CDR2 sequences are SNHLY and FYNNEI. The CDR3 covers 16 residues. CDR3 in amino acids: CASSSGTGHWTDTQYF. The CDR3 bases are TGTGCCAGCAGCTCCGGGACAGGGCACTGGACAGATACGCAGTATTTT.

This clonotype was picked up a small number of times. The chain employs TRBV6-2 or TRBV6-3 and TRBJ2-6, with D possibly TRBD2 on 6 matching bases. The CDR3 sequence is 16 residues long. From germline, CDR1 is MNHEY and CDR2 SVGEGT. V lost 6 bases to trimming and J lost 1 base, with 13 bases between them. The chain's CDR3 is CASRRRGGSGANVLTF. The CDR3 nucleotides read TGTGCCAGCAGGAGGAGGGGCGGGTCTGGGGCCAACGTCCTGACTTTC.

This clonotype has just a few counts. The CDR3 DNA is TGTGCCAGCAGTTACCCGGTTTTAGGGGAGCTGTTTTTT. As protein: CASSYPVLGELFF. The chain uses TRBV6-2 or TRBV6-3 and TRBJ2-2; D remains ambiguous. This CDR3 has 13 amino acids. CDR1 and CDR2 (germline): MNHEY, SVGEGT. The ends were cut back, 2 bases at V and 8 bases at J, with 9 bases in the middle.

This clonotype was observed a few times. The chain joins TRBV3-1 to TRBJ2-6; the D is unclear. The CDR3 spans 15 residues. CDR1 is LGHDT, CDR2 YNNKEL, per germline (reference sequence). With 5 bases removed from V and 4 bases from J, the gap between germline ends came to 12 bases. The CDR3 loop reads CASSANLGGANVLTF. The CDR3 nucleotides read TGTGCCAGCAGCGCCAATTTGGGAGGGGCCAACGTCCTGACTTTC.

This clonotype came up a few times. V and J are TRBV19 and TRBJ2-5, with a possible D match to TRBD2 (6 bases). The CDR3 is 14 residues long. Trimming took 7 bases from V and 3 from J, leaving 15 bases between them. Germline V gives CDR1 LNHDA, CDR2 SQIVND (reference sequence). This CDR3 reads CASKRMLAEETQYF. For the CDR3, the DNA is TGTGCCAGTAAAAGGATGTTAGCGGAAGAGACCCAGTACTTC.

This clonotype appeared many times. The chain is built from TRBV7-9 and TRBJ1-2; no clear D. CDR3 length: 13 residues. V was clipped by 3 bases and J by 2 bases, with 7 bases between them. Germline lookup yields CDR1 SEHNR and CDR2 FQNEAQ (reference sequence). CDR3 in amino acids: CASSFGQNYGYTF. Written as DNA, the CDR3 is TGTGCCAGCAGCTTCGGGCAAAACTATGGCTACACCTTC.

This clonotype was detected many times. The chain recombines TRBV7-9 with TRBJ1-6; TRBD1 agrees at 7 bases. This CDR3 is built from 14 residues. Germline CDR1 is SEHNR and CDR2 is FQNEAQ (reference sequence). The ends lost 5 bases at V and 4 bases at J; junction bases unmatched: 2. The CDR3, as DNA: TGTGCCAGCAGCCCGACAGGGTATAATTCACCCCTCCACTTT. Its translation: CASSPTGYNSPLHF.

This clonotype showed up just a few times. The rearrangement joins TRBV20-1 to TRBJ1-5; D is unclear. V was trimmed by 3 bases and J by 9 bases, leaving 15 bases between them. The CDR3 contains 13 residues. The germline CDR1 and CDR2 sequences are DFQATT and SNEGSKA (reference sequence). The CDR3 coding sequence is TGCAGTGCTAGGGACTCCGTAGGTGGGCCCCAGCATTTT. Residues: CSARDSVGGPQHF.

This clonotype was detected a few times. The chain has TRBV12-3 or TRBV12-4 and TRBJ2-7; 11 bases are a match to TRBD1. Trimming at V came to 4 bases and at J to 5 bases, leaving 7 bases not matched to a gene. The CDR3 spans 15 residues. DNA of the CDR3: TGTGCCAGCAGTTCCGGGACAGGGGGGAGTAACGAGCAGTACTTC. Translated, it gives CASSSGTGGSNEQYF.

This clonotype was counted ten times or more. The chain recombines TRBV12-3 or TRBV12-4 with TRBJ2-2, with a possible D match to TRBD2 (6 bases). V lost 5 bases, J lost 4 bases, and 14 bases lay in between. This CDR3 is 15 amino acids long. CDR3 nucleotide sequence: TGTGCCAGCAGTCGCGGGACCGGTGGCACCGGGGAGCTGTTTTTT. As protein: CASSRGTGGTGELFF.

This clonotype was seen at least ten times. The rearrangement joins TRBV4-2 to TRBJ2-3, with a weak D call TRBD2 (6 bases). The germline V gene has CDR1 LGHNA and CDR2 YNFKEQ. Trimming shortened V by 1 base and J by 2 bases, and 13 bases separated the two germline ends. The CDR3 length is 16 residues. In DNA form, the CDR3 reads TGTGCCAGCAGCCAAGCGGGACTCACCACCACAGATACGCAGTATTTT. The encoded protein is CASSQAGLTTTDTQYF.

The V gene is TRBV5-5, the J gene TRBJ2-5; perhaps TRBD2 as D (6 bases). V dropped 0 bases and J dropped 5 bases, with 17 bases sitting between them. Germline V gene lookup returns CDR1 SGHKS and CDR2 YYEKEE (reference sequence). CDR3 length: 16 residues. CDR3 DNA: TGTGCCAGCAGCTTGGATTCGGGAGCAGTCCGGGAGACCCAGTACTTC. It codes for CASSLDSGAVRETQYF. Looking up the rest from reference TRBV5-5 and TRBJ2-5 gives the full variable domain: DAGVTQSPTHLIKTRGQQVTLRCSPISGHKSVSWYQQVLGQGPQFIFQYYEKEERGRGNFPDRFSARQFPNYSSELNVNALLLGDSALYLCASSLDSGAVRETQYFGPGTRLLVL.

The chain uses TRBV9 and TRBJ1-6, with a possible D match to TRBD1 (6 bases). CDR1 is SGDLS, CDR2 YYNGEE, per germline. The CDR3 runs 15 residues. The V end was cut by 4 bases, the J end by 6 bases, with 14 bases between. The DNA of the CDR3 is TGTGCCAGCAGCCCGGCGGACAGATCTAATTCACCCCTCCACTTT. Its protein is CASSPADRSNSPLHF.

This clonotype turned up a few times. V usage is TRBV9 and J usage is TRBJ2-3; D is ambiguous. Germline V gene lookup returns CDR1 SGDLS and CDR2 YYNGEE. This CDR3 is 14 amino acids long. V was pared by 3 bases and J by 6 bases, with 14 bases between. DNA for the CDR3: TGTGCCAGCAGCGCTGGGCCTGGGCCTGATACGCAGTATTTT. Its translation: CASSAGPGPDTQYF.

This clonotype was observed a few times. The chain uses TRBV20-1 and TRBJ2-7; D is perhaps TRBD1 (6 bases). Trimming left V 7 bases short and J 2 bases short, with 18 bases between. The CDR3 is made up of 14 amino acids. Germline V gives CDR1 DFQATT, CDR2 SNEGSKA (reference sequence). The CDR3 reads CSGTNRDNPYEQYF. In DNA form, the CDR3 reads TGCAGTGGTACGAATCGGGACAATCCCTACGAGCAGTACTTC.

This clonotype occurred a few times. The chain recombines TRBV3-1 with TRBJ2-1; 13 bases fit TRBD2. V was pared by 0 bases and J by 6 bases, with 5 bases of the junction left unmatched. CDR3 size: 17 residues. Per germline, CDR1 LGHDT and CDR2 YNNKEL (reference sequence). CDR3 DNA: TGTGCCAGCAGCCAAGAAGTAGGGACTAGCGGGATCAATGAGCAGTTCTTC. Protein: CASSQEVGTSGINEQFF.

This chain joins TRBV6-1 and TRBJ2-3; D is perhaps TRBD1 or TRBD2 (5 bases each). The CDR3 runs 16 residues. The V gene lost 1 base and the J gene lost 0 bases, with 11 bases spanning the gap. From germline, CDR1 is MNHNS and CDR2 SASEGT. CDR3 DNA sequence: TGTGCCAGCAGTGAAGGAGTTGGGACCAGCACAGATACGCAGTATTTT. Its translation is CASSEGVGTSTDTQYF.